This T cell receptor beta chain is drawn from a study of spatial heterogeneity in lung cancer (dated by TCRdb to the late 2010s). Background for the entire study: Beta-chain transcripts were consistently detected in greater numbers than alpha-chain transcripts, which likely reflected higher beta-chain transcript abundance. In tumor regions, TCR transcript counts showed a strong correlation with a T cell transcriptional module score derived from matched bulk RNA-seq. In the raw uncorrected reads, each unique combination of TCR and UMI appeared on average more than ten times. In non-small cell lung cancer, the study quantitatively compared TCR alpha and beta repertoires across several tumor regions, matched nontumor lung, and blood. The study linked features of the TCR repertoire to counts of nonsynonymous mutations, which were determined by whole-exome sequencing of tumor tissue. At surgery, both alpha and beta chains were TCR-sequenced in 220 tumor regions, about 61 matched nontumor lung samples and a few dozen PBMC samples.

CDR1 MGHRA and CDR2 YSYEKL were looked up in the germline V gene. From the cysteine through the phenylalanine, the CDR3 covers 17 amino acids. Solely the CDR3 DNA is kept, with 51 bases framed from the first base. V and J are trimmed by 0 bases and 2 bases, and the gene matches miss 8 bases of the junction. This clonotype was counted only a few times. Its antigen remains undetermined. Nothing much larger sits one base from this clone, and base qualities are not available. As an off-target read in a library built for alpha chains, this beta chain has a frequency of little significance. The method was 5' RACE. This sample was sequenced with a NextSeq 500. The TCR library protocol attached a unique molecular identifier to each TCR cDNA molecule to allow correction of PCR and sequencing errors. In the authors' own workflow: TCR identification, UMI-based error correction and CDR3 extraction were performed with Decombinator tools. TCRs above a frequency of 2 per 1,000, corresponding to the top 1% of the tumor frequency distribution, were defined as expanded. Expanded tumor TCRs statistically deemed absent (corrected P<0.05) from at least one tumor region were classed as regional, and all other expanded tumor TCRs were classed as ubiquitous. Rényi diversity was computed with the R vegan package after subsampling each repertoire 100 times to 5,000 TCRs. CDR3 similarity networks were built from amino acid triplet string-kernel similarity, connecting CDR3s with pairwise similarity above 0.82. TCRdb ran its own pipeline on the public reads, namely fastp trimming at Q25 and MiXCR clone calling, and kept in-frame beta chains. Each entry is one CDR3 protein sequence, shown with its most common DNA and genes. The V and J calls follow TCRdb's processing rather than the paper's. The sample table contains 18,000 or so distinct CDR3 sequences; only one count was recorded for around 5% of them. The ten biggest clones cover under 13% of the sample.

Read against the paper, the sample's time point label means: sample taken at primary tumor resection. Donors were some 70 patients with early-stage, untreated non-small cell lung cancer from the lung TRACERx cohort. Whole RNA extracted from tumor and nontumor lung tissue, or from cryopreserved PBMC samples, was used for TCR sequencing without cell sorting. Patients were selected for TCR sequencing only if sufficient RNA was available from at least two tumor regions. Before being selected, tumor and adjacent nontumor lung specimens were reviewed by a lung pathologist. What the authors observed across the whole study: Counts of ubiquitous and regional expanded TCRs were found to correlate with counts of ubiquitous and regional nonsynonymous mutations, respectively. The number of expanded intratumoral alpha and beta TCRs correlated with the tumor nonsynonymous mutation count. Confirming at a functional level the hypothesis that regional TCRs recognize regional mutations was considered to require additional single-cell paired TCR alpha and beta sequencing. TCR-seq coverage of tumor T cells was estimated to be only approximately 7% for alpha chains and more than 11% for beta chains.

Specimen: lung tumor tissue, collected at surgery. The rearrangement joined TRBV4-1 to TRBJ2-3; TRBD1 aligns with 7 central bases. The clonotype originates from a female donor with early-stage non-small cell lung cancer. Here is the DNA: TGCGCCAGCAGCCAAGATGAGGGGGCATCTTTCACAGATACGCAGTATTTT. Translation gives CASSQDEGASFTDTQYF.